These 24 T cell receptor beta chains share one sample of origin, sequenced in a study of T cell responses to AZD1222 COVID-19 vaccine. Libraries were prepared by immunoSEQ multiplex PCR; TCRdb keeps only in-frame clonotypes and omits some of them. Among more than 85,000 clones listed, roughly 90% were seen once. Sequenced here: peripheral blood, sampled 28 days after the second AZD1222 dose. The receptors were sampled from an adult who received the AZD1222 COVID-19 vaccine.

The V and J genes are TRBV5-4 and TRBJ2-7; 9 bases match TRBD2. CDR1 and CDR2 from the germline V gene are SGHNT and YYREEE (reference sequence). The V segment lost 0 bases and the J segment 3 bases; nucleotides outside the gene matches: 4. CDR3 length equals 15 residues. The CDR3: CASSLGGRGNYEQYF. The CDR3 region has the DNA TGTGCCAGCAGCTTGGGCGGGAGGGGGAACTACGAGCAGTACTTC. Looking up the rest from reference TRBV5-4 and TRBJ2-7 gives the full variable domain: ETGVTQSPTHLIKTRGQQVTLRCSSQSGHNTVSWYQQALGQGPQFIFQYYREEENGRGNFPPRFSGLQFPNYSSELNVNALELDDSALYLCASSLGGRGNYEQYFGPGTRLTVT.

The chain recombines TRBV18 with TRBJ1-6; D is unresolved. CDR3 length equals 12 residues. V gave up 0 bases and J gave up 8 bases, with 2 bases separating them. Germline CDR1 is KGHSH and CDR2 is LQKENI. CDR3 DNA: TGTGCCAGCTCACCACCGGATTCACCCCTCCACTTT. Protein sequence: CASSPPDSPLHF.

The chain couples TRBV5-1 to TRBJ2-1, with D possibly matching TRBD2 (5 bases). Trimming shortened V by 4 bases and J by 1 base, and 9 bases separated the two germline ends. CDR3 length equals 14 residues. Germline V lookup: CDR1 SGHRS, CDR2 YFSETQ. CDR3 amino acids: CASSDTGSYNEQFF. The CDR3 coding sequence is TGCGCCAGCAGCGACACGGGGTCCTACAATGAGCAGTTCTTC.

The chain carries TRBV20-1 and TRBJ1-4; the match to TRBD1 covers 8 bases. CDR3 size: 16 residues. The V segment lost 3 bases and the J segment 2 bases; nucleotides outside the gene matches: 8. Germline V gives CDR1 DFQATT, CDR2 SNEGSKA (reference sequence). CDR3 sequence: CSASSHRGKTNEKLFF. The CDR3 region has the DNA TGCAGTGCTAGTTCACACAGGGGGAAGACTAATGAAAAACTGTTTTTT.

This clone was seen only a few times. The chain links TRBV14 to TRBJ1-6; D is ambiguous. This CDR3 is built from 13 residues. Germline-derived CDR1 and CDR2 are SGHDN and FVKESK. V lost 0 bases and J 10 bases, leaving 7 bases between the germline ends. The CDR3 region has the DNA TGTGCCAGCAGCCAAGAGGCTCGATCACCCCTCCACTTT. Translating it yields CASSQEARSPLHF.

This clone has only one observation. The gene calls are TRBV2 and TRBJ2-7; a weak D match, TRBD1 (5 bases). CDR1 and CDR2 from the germline V gene are SNHLY and FYNNEI. The CDR3 loop spans 15 amino acids. The V and J ends lost 6 bases and 2 bases respectively, with 17 bases between them. This CDR3 reads CASRGKGLNAYEQYF. The CDR3 coding sequence is TGTGCCAGCAGGGGCAAGGGGTTGAATGCCTACGAGCAGTACTTC.

This chain links TRBV28 with TRBJ1-2; a possible D gene is TRBD1 (5 bases). This CDR3 contains 13 residues. Trimming left V 2 bases short and J 6 bases short, with 10 bases between. CDR1 and CDR2 from the germline V gene are MDHEN and SYDVKM. The CDR3 region is CASSLGGSDGYTF. CDR3 nucleotide sequence: TGTGCCAGCAGTTTAGGGGGGTCGGATGGCTACACCTTC.

In its sample, this clone was seen a few times. The chain joins TRBV10-3 to TRBJ1-1, with TRBD1 matching 9 bases. The CDR3 is 13 residues long. Germline V gives CDR1 ENHRY, CDR2 SYGVKD. The V and J ends lost 9 bases and 5 bases, in that order; junction bases with no gene match: 7. CDR3 in DNA: TGTGCCATAGACCTAGGGACAGGGACTGAAGCTTTCTTT. Protein sequence: CAIDLGTGTEAFF.

The chain has TRBV6-5 and TRBJ1-2; no clear D gene. V dropped 6 bases and J dropped 4 bases, with 15 bases sitting between them. This CDR3 contains 14 residues. Germline V gene data show CDR1 as MNHEY and CDR2 as SVGAGI. The CDR3 sequence is CASRGHGWTYGYTF. The CDR3 nucleotides are TGTGCCAGCAGGGGCCATGGATGGACCTATGGCTACACCTTC.

The J gene is TRBJ2-3, the V gene TRBV7-9; a possible D gene is TRBD1 (6 bases). The CDR3 extends over 12 amino acids. V was trimmed by 4 bases and J by 4 bases, leaving 6 bases between them. From germline, CDR1 is SEHNR and CDR2 FQNEAQ (reference sequence). The CDR3 region has the DNA TGTGCCAGCAGCTGGGGGCCAGATACGCAGTATTTT. This sequence encodes CASSWGPDTQYF.

The V call is TRBV11-3, the J call TRBJ1-1, with D perhaps matching TRBD1 (5 bases). Germline V lookup: CDR1 SGHNT, CDR2 YENEEA. CDR3 size: 13 residues. V shed 4 bases and J shed 5 bases, with 11 bases lying between them. As DNA, the CDR3 is TGTGCCAGCAGCTATCGGGGGGGGACTGAAGCTTTCTTT. Translation gives CASSYRGGTEAFF.

V usage is TRBV5-1 and J usage is TRBJ2-1; 10 bases are a match to TRBD1. The CDR3 length is 16 residues. Germline values: CDR1 SGHRS, CDR2 YFSETQ. V dropped 0 bases and J dropped 4; count of bases not matched to a gene: 4. This chain's CDR3 is CASSLGMGQGYNEQFF. The DNA for the CDR3 is TGCGCCAGCAGCTTGGGCATGGGACAGGGGTACAATGAGCAGTTCTTC.

The J gene is TRBJ2-2, the V gene TRBV20-1; perhaps TRBD2 as D (6 bases). The CDR3 is 11 amino acids. Between the trimmed V and J ends, which lost 6 bases and 6 bases, there was a span of 8 bases. Germline assignment: CDR1 DFQATT and CDR2 SNEGSKA (reference sequence). CDR3 sequence reads: CSAPGAGELFF. CDR3 nucleotides: TGCAGTGCCCCGGGGGCCGGGGAGCTGTTTTTT.

This chain links TRBV7-9 with TRBJ1-2; TRBD1 matches at 11 bases. With V trimmed by 5 bases and J by 7 bases, 9 bases remained unmatched. The CDR3 sequence is 15 residues long. Germline V gene data show CDR1 as SEHNR and CDR2 as FQNEAQ (reference sequence). Written as DNA, the CDR3 is TGTGCCAGCAGCATACGCGGACAGGGGGCGTTTGGCTACACCTTC. It specifies CASSIRGQGAFGYTF.

J is TRBJ1-1 and V is TRBV10-2; no clear D. Trimming removed 4 bases at V and 6 bases at J, with 12 bases between. CDR1 WSHSY and CDR2 SAAADI come from the germline V gene. This CDR3 region has 13 residues. The CDR3 coding sequence is TGCGCCAGCAGTGCCGACCGTACAGCTGAAGCTTTCTTT. Translation: CASSADRTAEAFF.

This chain joins TRBV30 and TRBJ2-7; possibly TRBD1 for D (5 bases). The length of the CDR3 is 14 residues. Deletions cut 2 bases from V and 0 bases from J, with 11 bases between. Germline V gene sequence: CDR1 GTSNPN, CDR2 SVGIG (reference sequence). This CDR3 reads CAWSSLDSSYEQYF. The CDR3, as DNA: TGTGCCTGGAGTTCCCTCGACAGCTCCTACGAGCAGTACTTC.

CDR3 sequence: CASSFTPGTEAFF. The DNA for the CDR3 is TGTGCCAGCAGCTTCACCCCGGGGACTGAAGCTTTCTTT. The chain carries TRBV11-2 and TRBJ1-1; D gene unclear. Trimming removed 3 bases from V and 5 bases from J, with 10 bases in between. Germline CDR1 and CDR2: SGHAT and FQNNGV. The CDR3 runs 13 residues.

The chain uses TRBV7-9 and TRBJ1-2; perhaps TRBD1 as D (6 bases). The CDR3 runs to 14 residues. The germline V gene encodes CDR1 SEHNR and CDR2 FQNEAQ (reference sequence). Trimming removed 3 bases from V and 3 bases from J, with 11 bases in between. The CDR3 sequence is CASSFRDTYYGYTF. The CDR3 region has the DNA TGTGCCAGCAGCTTCCGGGACACTTACTATGGCTACACCTTC.

The rearrangement links TRBV19 to TRBJ2-7; 11 bases agree with TRBD1. Germline V CDR1 and CDR2: LNHDA, SQIVND (reference sequence). The CDR3 spans 15 residues. The junction had 1 base not matched to a gene; V was cut back by 3 bases and J by 0 bases. As DNA, the CDR3 is TGTGCCAGTAGTATTGGGACAGGGGGCTCCTACGAGCAGTACTTC. This codes for CASSIGTGGSYEQYF.

The chain is built from TRBV28 and TRBJ1-1, with D perhaps matching TRBD1 (5 bases). Per the germline V gene, CDR1 is MDHEN and CDR2 is SYDVKM. Trimming pared 2 bases from V and 4 bases from J, leaving 8 bases between. CDR3 length: 13 residues. CDR3 residues: CASSLGGVTEAFF. CDR3 bases: TGTGCCAGCAGTTTAGGGGGGGTCACTGAAGCTTTCTTT.

The chain has TRBV28 and TRBJ1-4; 7 bases are shared with TRBD1. The V and J ends lost 5 bases and 7 bases, in that order; junction bases with no gene match: 4. The CDR3 spans 13 residues. Germline V gene data show CDR1 as MDHEN and CDR2 as SYDVKM. This CDR3 reads CASSGNRGEKLFF. The CDR3, as DNA: TGTGCCAGCAGTGGAAACAGGGGTGAAAAACTGTTTTTT. The entire variable domain, with the rest obtained from reference TRBV28 and TRBJ1-4, is as follows: DVKVTQSSRYLVKRTGEKVFLECVQDMDHENMFWYRQDPGLGLRLIYFSYDVKMKEKGDIPEGYSVSREKKERFSLILESASTNQTSMYLCASSGNRGEKLFFGSGTQLSVL.

As concerns this clone: One end of the junction is discordant with germline, which a read error may explain. The rearrangement joins TRBV29-1 to TRBJ1-1; D is undetermined. Germline V gene data show CDR1 as SQVTM and CDR2 as ANQGSEA. There are 11 residues in the CDR3. The CDR3 region is CSVEGERPRVF. The CDR3 nucleotides are TGCAGCGTTGAAGGCGAGAGACCCCGAGTCTTT.

The chain joins TRBV11-2 to TRBJ1-6; no clear D. Germline CDR1 and CDR2: SGHAT and FQNNGV. The V end was cut by 8 bases, the J end by 2 bases, with 13 bases between. The CDR3 extends over 15 amino acids. CDR3 DNA sequence: TGTGCCAGCGGCCCGTCGCGAGCCTATAATTCACCCCTCCACTTT. Translated, it gives CASGPSRAYNSPLHF.

The chain employs TRBV20-1 and TRBJ2-5, with D uncertain. The germline CDR1 and CDR2 sequences are DFQATT and SNEGSKA (reference sequence). CDR3 length: 11 residues. Trimming shortened V by 4 bases and J by 5 bases, and 8 bases separated the two germline ends. The CDR3 loop reads CSATPEETQYF. The CDR3 DNA reads TGCAGTGCTACCCCGGAGGAGACCCAGTACTTC.